The next 18 T cell receptor beta chains were all read from a single sample in a study of T-cell memory formation after mild COVID-19. TCRdb redid the calling of the 5' RACE reads with MiXCR, one entry per CDR3 protein. Found here are 500,000 to 550,000 distinct CDR3 sequences, just over 20% of them singletons; the top ten hold about an eighth. The sample taken for sequencing was PBMCs or a T cell subset sorted from them (not recorded which). The source is an adult woman who had mild COVID-19 (a few samples of this study predate the infection). Cell type and time point are not known.

This clonotype was detected only a few times. The chain couples TRBV25-1 to TRBJ2-1; the match to TRBD2 covers 12 bases. Germline trimming cut 3 bases from V and 8 bases from J; bases unmatched to any gene: 8. From germline, CDR1 is MGHDK and CDR2 SYGVNS. CDR3 size: 16 residues. The CDR3 DNA is TGTGCCAGCAGTGATCCTCGACTAGCGGGAGTCGATGAGCAGTTCTTC. Translating it yields CASSDPRLAGVDEQFF.

The chain employs TRBV7-9 and TRBJ2-5; possibly TRBD2 for D (6 bases). Trimming stripped 1 base from V and 7 bases from J, with 10 bases between. The CDR3 is 13 residues long. CDR1 SEHNR and CDR2 FQNEAQ come from the germline V gene (reference sequence). CDR3 protein: CASSLEHGGTQYF. The CDR3 DNA is TGTGCCAGCAGCTTAGAACACGGGGGGACCCAGTACTTC.

This clonotype was counted many times. The CDR3 spells CAIRFGTGGTYEQYF. In nucleotides, the CDR3 is TGTGCCATCAGATTCGGGACAGGGGGTACCTACGAGCAGTACTTC. J is TRBJ2-7 and V is TRBV10-3; 11 bases line up with TRBD1. There are 15 residues in the CDR3. V lost 6 bases and J lost 2; bases outside the gene matches: 6. The germline V gene encodes CDR1 ENHRY and CDR2 SYGVKD.

This clonotype was seen only a few times. The chain is built from TRBV29-1 and TRBJ2-1, with 12 bases fitting TRBD2. This CDR3 is 16 amino acids long. V lost 0 bases to trimming and J lost 7 bases; unmatched junction nucleotides: 7. Germline V gives CDR1 SQVTM, CDR2 ANQGSEA. CDR3 in amino acids: CSVEDRLAGGLNEQFF. The CDR3 nucleotides read TGCAGCGTTGAAGATAGGCTAGCGGGGGGGCTAAATGAGCAGTTCTTC.

The gene calls are TRBV20-1 and TRBJ1-5; no reliable D call. CDR1 DFQATT and CDR2 SNEGSKA come from the germline V gene (reference sequence). V lost 6 bases, J lost 2 bases, and 17 bases lay in between. The CDR3 is made up of 15 amino acids. DNA for the CDR3: TGCAGTGCCTCCGCTCGGGGATCGGGCAATCAGCCCCAGCATTTT. Protein sequence: CSASARGSGNQPQHF.

This clonotype was recorded once. The chain carries TRBV5-1 and TRBJ2-6, with TRBD1 matching 9 bases. The CDR3 is made up of 19 amino acids. The germline CDR1 and CDR2 sequences are SGHRS and YFSETQ. The ends lost 1 base at V and 3 bases at J; junction bases unmatched: 11. CDR3 DNA: TGCGCCAGCAGCTTGAAATACTACGGGACAGGGAGTGGGGCCAACGTCCTGACTTTC. Its translation is CASSLKYYGTGSGANVLTF.

This clonotype was seen a handful of times. J is TRBJ1-1 and V is TRBV5-6, with D tentatively TRBD1 (6 bases). V was pared by 4 bases and J by 1 base, with 8 bases between. The CDR3 is 13 amino acids. Germline CDR1 reads SGHDT; CDR2 reads YYEEEE. CDR3 DNA: TGTGCCAGCAGCGTGGGACAGAACACTGAAGCTTTCTTT. Translating gives CASSVGQNTEAFF.

The genes are TRBV4-1 and TRBJ2-3; D is ambiguous. The CDR3 has 13 residues. Trimming removed 4 bases at V and 9 bases at J, with 14 bases between. The germline CDR1 and CDR2 sequences are MGHRA and YSYEKL. CDR3 region: CASSRKDDSTQYF. In nucleotides, the CDR3 is TGCGCCAGCAGCCGAAAAGACGACTCCACGCAGTATTTT.

V is TRBV29-1 and J is TRBJ2-3, with 8 bases that match TRBD1. The CDR3 sequence is 14 residues long. CDR1 is SQVTM and CDR2 is ANQGSEA in the germline V gene. With V trimmed by 4 bases and J by 0 bases, 3 bases remained unmatched. The CDR3 protein is CSVAQGVSTDTQYF. CDR3 DNA: TGCAGCGTTGCACAGGGGGTTAGCACAGATACGCAGTATTTT.

This clonotype came up a few times. The chain links TRBV20-1 to TRBJ1-5; the D gene is possibly TRBD1 (6 bases). The CDR3 runs to 16 residues. Trimming left V 3 bases short and J 3 bases short, with 18 bases between. The germline gives CDR1 DFQATT, CDR2 SNEGSKA (reference sequence). CDR3 in DNA: TGCAGTGCTAGGTCCAGGGCGAGGGGGTCCAATCAGCCCCAGCATTTT. Residues: CSARSRARGSNQPQHF.

The table lists this clonotype with a few counts. This chain connects TRBV20-1 to TRBJ1-1, with 8 nucleotides matching TRBD1. The CDR3 sequence is 15 residues long. J was trimmed by 1 base and V by 0 bases; bases with no gene match: 4. CDR1 and CDR2 from the germline V gene are DFQATT and SNEGSKA (reference sequence). The CDR3 DNA is TGCAGTGCTAGAGACGTCGGACAGGGGAACACTGAAGCTTTCTTT. Translation gives CSARDVGQGNTEAFF.

This clonotype has just a few counts. J is TRBJ2-7 and V is TRBV5-6; tentative D call: TRBD1 (6 bases). The V end was cut by 0 bases, the J end by 5 bases, with 9 bases between. Germline CDR1 SGHDT, CDR2 YYEEEE. CDR3 length equals 13 residues. CDR3 DNA: TGTGCCAGCAGCTTGGATGCAGGGGACGAGCAGTACTTC. Translation gives CASSLDAGDEQYF.

This chain joins TRBV7-2 and TRBJ2-3; a possible D gene is TRBD2 (5 bases). Looked up from germline, CDR1 is SGHTA and CDR2 is FQGNSA. The CDR3 has 14 amino acids. The germline V and J ends were trimmed by 2 bases and 4 bases, with 10 bases remaining between them. The CDR3 loop reads CASSLTPGSDTQYF. In DNA form, the CDR3 reads TGTGCCAGCAGCTTAACGCCGGGATCAGATACGCAGTATTTT.

The rearrangement links TRBV5-1 to TRBJ2-1, with TRBD2 matching 12 bases. V dropped 8 bases and J dropped 3; count of bases not matched to a gene: 3. Germline CDR1 is SGHRS and CDR2 is YFSETQ. This CDR3 region has 14 residues. CDR3 nucleotide sequence: TGCGCCAGTCGACTAGCGGGAGACTACAATGAGCAGTTCTTC. It codes for CASRLAGDYNEQFF.

The chain carries TRBV7-8 and TRBJ2-3; D could derive from TRBD1 or TRBD2 (6 bases each). Deletions cut 2 bases from V and 3 bases from J, with 15 bases between. CDR3 length: 16 amino acids. The V gene's germline CDR1 is SGHVS and CDR2 FQNEAQ. For the CDR3, the DNA is TGTGCCAGCAGCTTAATGATGAGGGGGGCGACAGATACGCAGTATTTT. It yields the protein CASSLMMRGATDTQYF.

The J gene is TRBJ2-2, the V gene TRBV11-1; D remains ambiguous. The CDR3 is made up of 14 amino acids. CDR1 is SGHAT and CDR2 is FQDESV in the germline V gene (reference sequence). V lost 5 bases to trimming and J lost 2 bases, with 9 bases between them. The CDR3 loop is CASSLLINTGELFF. CDR3 bases: TGTGCCAGCAGCCTCTTGATAAACACCGGGGAGCTGTTTTTT.

In its sample, this clonotype was seen a few times. The chain links TRBV25-1 to TRBJ2-3; 11 bases agree with TRBD2. Germline V gene data show CDR1 as MGHDK and CDR2 as SYGVNS. V trimming: 1 base; J trimming: 5 bases; junction bases outside the gene matches: 11. CDR3 length equals 18 residues. In nucleotides, the CDR3 is TGTGCCAGCAGTGAATCTAAGCAGGGTGGGACTAGCGGAGATACGCAGTATTTT. As protein: CASSESKQGGTSGDTQYF.

This clonotype was recorded many times. The CDR3 spells CASSSGGAYEQYF. CDR3 coding DNA: TGCGCCAGCAGCTCCGGGGGGGCCTACGAGCAGTACTTC. This sequence joins TRBV5-1 and TRBJ2-7; TRBD2 matches 8 bases. V was clipped by 3 bases and J by 2 bases; unmatched bases: 1. The germline gives CDR1 SGHRS, CDR2 YFSETQ. This CDR3 contains 13 residues.